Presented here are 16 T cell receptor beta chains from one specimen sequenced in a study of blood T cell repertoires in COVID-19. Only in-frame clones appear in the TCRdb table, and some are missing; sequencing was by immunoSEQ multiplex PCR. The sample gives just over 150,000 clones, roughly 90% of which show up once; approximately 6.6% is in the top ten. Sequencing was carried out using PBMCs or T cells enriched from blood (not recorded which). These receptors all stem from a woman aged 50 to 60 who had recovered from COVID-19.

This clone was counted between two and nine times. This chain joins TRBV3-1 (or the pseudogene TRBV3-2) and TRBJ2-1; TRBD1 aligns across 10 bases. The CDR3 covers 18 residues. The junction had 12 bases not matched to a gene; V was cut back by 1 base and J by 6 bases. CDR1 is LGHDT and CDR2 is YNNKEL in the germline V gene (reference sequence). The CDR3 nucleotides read TGTGCCAGCAGCCAAGCCAACTGGGGACAGGGGAAGCCCAATGAGCAGTTCTTC. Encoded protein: CASSQANWGQGKPNEQFF.

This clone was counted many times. CDR3 residues: CASSLGLTLEAYGYTF. For the CDR3, the DNA is TGCGCCAGCAGCTTGGGGCTAACCCTGGAGGCCTATGGCTACACCTTC. This chain connects TRBV5-1 to TRBJ1-2; no firm D call. V lost 0 bases to trimming and J lost 4 bases, with 16 bases between them. This CDR3 is 16 amino acids long. Germline loops: CDR1 SGHRS, CDR2 YFSETQ.

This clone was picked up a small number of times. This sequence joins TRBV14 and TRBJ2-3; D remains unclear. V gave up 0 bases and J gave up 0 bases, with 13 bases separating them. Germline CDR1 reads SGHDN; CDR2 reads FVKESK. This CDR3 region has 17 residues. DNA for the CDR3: TGTGCCAGCAGCCAAGATTCGGCAGGTACGAGCACAGATACGCAGTATTTT. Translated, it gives CASSQDSAGTSTDTQYF.

Written as DNA, the CDR3 is TGTGCCAGCAGTTACTCGCCAGGGCAAAACATTCAGTACTTC. Protein product: CASSYSPGQNIQYF. The chain employs TRBV6-5 and TRBJ2-4; weak D call: TRBD1 (5 bases). Germline lookup yields CDR1 MNHEY and CDR2 SVGAGI. This CDR3 region has 14 residues. The V end lost 0 bases, the J end lost 5 bases, and 8 bases lay between the germline ends.

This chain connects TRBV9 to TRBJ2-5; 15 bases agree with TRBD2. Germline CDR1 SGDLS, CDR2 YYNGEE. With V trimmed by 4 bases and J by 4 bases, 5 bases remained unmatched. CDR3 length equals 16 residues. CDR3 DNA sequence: TGTGCCAGCAGCAAGGGGACTAGCGGGGGGAGAGAGACCCAGTACTTC. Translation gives CASSKGTSGGRETQYF.

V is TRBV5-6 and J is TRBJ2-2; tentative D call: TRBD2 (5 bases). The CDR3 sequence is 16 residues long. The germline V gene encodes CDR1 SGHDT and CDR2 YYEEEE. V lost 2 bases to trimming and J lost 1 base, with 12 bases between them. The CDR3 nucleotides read TGTGCCAGCAGCTTCCGTTTCGGGGTGAACACCGGGGAGCTGTTTTTT. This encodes CASSFRFGVNTGELFF.

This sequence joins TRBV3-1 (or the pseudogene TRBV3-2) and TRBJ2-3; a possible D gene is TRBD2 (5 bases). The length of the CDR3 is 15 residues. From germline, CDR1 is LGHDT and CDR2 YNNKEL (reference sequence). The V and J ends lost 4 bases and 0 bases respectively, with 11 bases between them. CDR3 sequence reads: CASSPHRLSTDTQYF. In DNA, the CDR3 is TGTGCCAGCAGCCCCCATCGACTAAGCACAGATACGCAGTATTTT.

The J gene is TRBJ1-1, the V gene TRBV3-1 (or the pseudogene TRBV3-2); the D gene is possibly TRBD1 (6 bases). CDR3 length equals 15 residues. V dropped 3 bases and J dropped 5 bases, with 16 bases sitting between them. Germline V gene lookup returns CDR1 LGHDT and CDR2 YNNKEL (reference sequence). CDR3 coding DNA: TGTGCCAGCAGCCACTCCAGGGGAAGGAATACTGAAGCTTTCTTT. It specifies CASSHSRGRNTEAFF.

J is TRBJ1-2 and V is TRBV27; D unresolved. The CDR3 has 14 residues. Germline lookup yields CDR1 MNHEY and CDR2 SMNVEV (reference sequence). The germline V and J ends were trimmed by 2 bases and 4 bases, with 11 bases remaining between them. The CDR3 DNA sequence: TGTGCCAGCAGTTTAGATCCACAGATCTATGGCTACACCTTC. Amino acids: CASSLDPQIYGYTF.

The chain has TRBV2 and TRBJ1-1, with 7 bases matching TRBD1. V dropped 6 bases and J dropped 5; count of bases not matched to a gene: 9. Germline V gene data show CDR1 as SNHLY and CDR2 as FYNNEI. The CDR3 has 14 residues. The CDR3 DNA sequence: TGTGCCAGCAGGGGCTCAACGACAGGGACTGAAGCTTTCTTT. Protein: CASRGSTTGTEAFF.

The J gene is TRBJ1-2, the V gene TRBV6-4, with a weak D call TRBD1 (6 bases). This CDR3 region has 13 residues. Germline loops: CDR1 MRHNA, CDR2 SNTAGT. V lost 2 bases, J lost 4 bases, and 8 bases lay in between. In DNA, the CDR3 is TGTGCCAGCAGTGACGGCAGGGGCTATGGCTACACCTTC. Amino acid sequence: CASSDGRGYGYTF.

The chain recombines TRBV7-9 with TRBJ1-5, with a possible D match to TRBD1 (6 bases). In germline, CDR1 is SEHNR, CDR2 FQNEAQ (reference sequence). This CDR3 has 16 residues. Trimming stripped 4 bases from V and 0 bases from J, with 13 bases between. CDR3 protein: CASSSGVGTSNQPQHF. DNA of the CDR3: TGTGCCAGCAGCTCAGGGGTGGGTACTAGCAATCAGCCCCAGCATTTT. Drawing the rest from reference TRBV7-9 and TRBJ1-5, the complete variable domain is DTGVSQNPRHKITKRGQNVTFRCDPISEHNRLYWYRQTLGQGPEFLTYFQNEAQLEKSRLLSDRFSAERPKGSFSTLEIQRTEQGDSAMYLCASSSGVGTSNQPQHFGDGTRLSIL.

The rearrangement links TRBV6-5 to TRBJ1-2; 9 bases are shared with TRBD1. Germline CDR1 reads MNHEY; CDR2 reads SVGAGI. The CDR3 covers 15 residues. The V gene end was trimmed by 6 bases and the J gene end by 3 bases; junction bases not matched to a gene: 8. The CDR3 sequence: CASRSHRGLDYGYTF. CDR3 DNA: TGTGCCAGCAGATCACACAGGGGGCTGGACTATGGCTACACCTTC.

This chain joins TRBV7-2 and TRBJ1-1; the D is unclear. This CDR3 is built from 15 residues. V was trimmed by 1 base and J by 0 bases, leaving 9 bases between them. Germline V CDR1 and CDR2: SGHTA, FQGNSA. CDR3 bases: TGTGCCAGCAGCTTAGTAACATTCATGAACACTGAAGCTTTCTTT. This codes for CASSLVTFMNTEAFF.

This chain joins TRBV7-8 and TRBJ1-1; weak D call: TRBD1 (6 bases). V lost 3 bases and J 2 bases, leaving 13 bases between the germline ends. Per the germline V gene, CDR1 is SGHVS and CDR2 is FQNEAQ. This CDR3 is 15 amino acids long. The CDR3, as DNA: TGTGCCAGCAGCTTCGGAGACAGGCTAAACACTGAAGCTTTCTTT. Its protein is CASSFGDRLNTEAFF.

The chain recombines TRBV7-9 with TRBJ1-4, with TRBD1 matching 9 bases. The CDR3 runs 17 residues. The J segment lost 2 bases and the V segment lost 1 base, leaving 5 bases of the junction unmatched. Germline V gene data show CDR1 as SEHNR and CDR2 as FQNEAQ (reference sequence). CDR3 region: CASSLGDRGATNEKLFF. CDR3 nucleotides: TGTGCCAGCAGCTTAGGTGACAGGGGGGCTACTAATGAAAAACTGTTTTTT. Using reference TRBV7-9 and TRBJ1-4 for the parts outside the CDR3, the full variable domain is DTGVSQNPRHKITKRGQNVTFRCDPISEHNRLYWYRQTLGQGPEFLTYFQNEAQLEKSRLLSDRFSAERPKGSFSTLEIQRTEQGDSAMYLCASSLGDRGATNEKLFFGSGTQLSVL.